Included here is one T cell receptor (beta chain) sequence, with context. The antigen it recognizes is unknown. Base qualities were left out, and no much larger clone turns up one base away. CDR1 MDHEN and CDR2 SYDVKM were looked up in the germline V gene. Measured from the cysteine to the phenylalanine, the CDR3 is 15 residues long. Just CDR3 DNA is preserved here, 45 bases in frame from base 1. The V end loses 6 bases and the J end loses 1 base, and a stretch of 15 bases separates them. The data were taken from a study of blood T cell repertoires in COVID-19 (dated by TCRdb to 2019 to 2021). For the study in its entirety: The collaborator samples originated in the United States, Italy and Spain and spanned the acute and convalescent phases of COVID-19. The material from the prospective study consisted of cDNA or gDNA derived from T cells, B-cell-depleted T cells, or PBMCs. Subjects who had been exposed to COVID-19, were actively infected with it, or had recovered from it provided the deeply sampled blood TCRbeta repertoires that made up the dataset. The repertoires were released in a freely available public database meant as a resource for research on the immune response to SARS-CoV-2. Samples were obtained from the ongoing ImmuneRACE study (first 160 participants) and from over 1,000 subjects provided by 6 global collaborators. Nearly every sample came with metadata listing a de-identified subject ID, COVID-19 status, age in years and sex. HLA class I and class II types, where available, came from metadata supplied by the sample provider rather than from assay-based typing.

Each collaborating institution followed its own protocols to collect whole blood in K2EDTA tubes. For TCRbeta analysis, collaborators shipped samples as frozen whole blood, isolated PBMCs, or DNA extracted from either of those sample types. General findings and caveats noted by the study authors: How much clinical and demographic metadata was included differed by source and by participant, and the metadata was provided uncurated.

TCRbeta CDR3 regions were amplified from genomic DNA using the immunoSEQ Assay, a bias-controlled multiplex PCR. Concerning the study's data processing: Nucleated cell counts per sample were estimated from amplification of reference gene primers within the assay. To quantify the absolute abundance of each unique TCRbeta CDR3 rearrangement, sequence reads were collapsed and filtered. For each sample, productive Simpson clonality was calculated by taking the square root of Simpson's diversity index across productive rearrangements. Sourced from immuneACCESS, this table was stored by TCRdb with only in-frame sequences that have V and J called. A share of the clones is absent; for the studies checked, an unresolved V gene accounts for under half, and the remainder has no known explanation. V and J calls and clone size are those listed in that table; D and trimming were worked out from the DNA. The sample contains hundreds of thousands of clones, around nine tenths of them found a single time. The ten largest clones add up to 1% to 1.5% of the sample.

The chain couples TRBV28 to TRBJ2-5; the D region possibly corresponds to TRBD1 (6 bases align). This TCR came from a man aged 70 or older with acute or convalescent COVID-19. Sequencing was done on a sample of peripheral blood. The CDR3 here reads CASSPGTRAQETQYF. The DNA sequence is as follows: TGTGCCAGCAGCCCTGGGACAAGAGCCCAAGAGACCCAGTACTTC.